One and the same sample provided the 10 T cell receptor beta chains below, sequenced in a study of shared clonotypes between healthy human individuals. TCRdb's copy holds only in-frame clones and misses some; the assay was immunoSEQ multiplex PCR. This sample has 1.5 million to 2.5 million clones, with approximately 94% found just once. CD45RO negativity and positive selection for CCR7 defined naive CD8 cells, a population that excluded terminally differentiated effector memory CD45RA+ cells. The sequenced sample consisted of naive CD8+ T cells sorted from blood. Every receptor here comes from a man aged 18 to 35 in good health.

This sequence joins TRBV6-5 and TRBJ1-1; possibly TRBD1 for D (5 bases). Germline V gene sequence: CDR1 MNHEY, CDR2 SVGAGI. The CDR3 is 14 residues long. V lost 0 bases and J 7 bases, leaving 12 bases between the germline ends. The CDR3 region is CASSYSVTGDEAFF. The CDR3 nucleotides read TGTGCCAGCAGTTACTCGGTAACAGGTGATGAAGCTTTCTTT.

This clone was picked up a small number of times. This chain uses TRBV10-2 with TRBJ1-6; no reliable D call. Germline CDR1 reads WSHSY; CDR2 reads SAAADI. This CDR3 contains 15 residues. Trimming left V 2 bases short and J 7 bases short, with 12 bases between. The CDR3 bases are TGCGCCAGCAGTGAGGCCCCGGCGGAGAATTCACCCCTCCACTTT. This gives the protein CASSEAPAENSPLHF.

J is TRBJ1-1 and V is TRBV30; D unclear. CDR1 GTSNPN and CDR2 SVGIG come from the germline V gene (reference sequence). The CDR3 contains 13 residues. Deletions cut 7 bases from V and 4 bases from J, with 16 bases between. CDR3 amino acids: CASDRGMSTEAFF. Here the CDR3 DNA reads TGTGCCTCGGACCGCGGGATGAGCACTGAAGCTTTCTTT.

In the case of this clone: The sample has other DNA sequences that encode this CDR3 too. The V gene is TRBV27, the J gene TRBJ2-7; TRBD1 matches at 7 bases. With 0 bases clipped from V and 0 bases from J, the junction kept 5 bases outside the gene matches. The CDR3 sequence is 16 residues long. CDR1 is MNHEY and CDR2 is SMNVEV in the germline V gene (reference sequence). CDR3 bases: TGTGCCAGCAGTTTATCTCCCGGGACAGCCTCCTACGAGCAGTACTTC. As protein: CASSLSPGTASYEQYF.

The V gene is TRBV4-2, the J gene TRBJ1-1; D is unclear. Per germline, CDR1 LGHNA and CDR2 YNFKEQ. This CDR3 contains 13 residues. V was cut by 1 base and J by 4 bases, with 7 bases left in between. The CDR3 DNA follows: TGTGCCAGCAGCCAAGTACCGGGCACTGAAGCTTTCTTT. It is translated as CASSQVPGTEAFF.

The rearrangement links TRBV6-1 to TRBJ1-1, with 9 bases that match TRBD1. V lost 6 bases to trimming and J lost 5 bases; unmatched junction nucleotides: 10. This CDR3 is 15 amino acids long. Germline CDR1 and CDR2: MNHNS and SASEGT. This CDR3 reads CASSDETGGVTEAFF. Written as DNA, the CDR3 is TGTGCCAGCAGCGACGAGACAGGGGGTGTTACTGAAGCTTTCTTT.

The V call is TRBV7-8, the J call TRBJ1-5; the D is unclear. Germline V lookup: CDR1 SGHVS, CDR2 FQNEAQ. CDR3 size: 15 residues. V was cut by 5 bases and J by 1 base, with 12 bases left in between. The CDR3 loop is CASSGKDASNQPQHF. CDR3 DNA sequence: TGTGCCAGCAGCGGGAAGGACGCGAGCAATCAGCCCCAGCATTTT. Together with reference TRBV7-8 and TRBJ1-5, the CDR3 gives the full variable domain: GAGVSQSPRYKVAKRGQDVALRCDPISGHVSLFWYQQALGQGPEFLTYFQNEAQLDKSGLPSDRFFAERPEGSVSTLKIQRTQQEDSAVYLCASSGKDASNQPQHFGDGTRLSIL.

This clone has only a few counts. The chain couples TRBV27 to TRBJ2-1, with unresolved D. The CDR3 runs to 13 residues. Between the trimmed V and J ends, which lost 7 bases and 3 bases, there was a span of 10 bases. CDR1 and CDR2 (germline): MNHEY, SMNVEV (reference sequence). The CDR3 bases are TGTGCCAGCACCCGCCAAGACTACAATGAGCAGTTCTTC. Residues: CASTRQDYNEQFF.

V and J are TRBV7-3 and TRBJ2-3, with D unresolved. V lost 5 bases, J lost 6 bases, and 15 bases lay in between. This CDR3 has 14 residues. Germline-derived CDR1 and CDR2 are SGHTA and FQGTGA. CDR3 amino acids: CASSPYGMGDTQYF. The CDR3 bases are TGTGCCAGCAGCCCCTATGGGATGGGGGATACGCAGTATTTT.

The V and J genes are TRBV27 and TRBJ1-1; D unresolved. This CDR3 contains 15 residues. Germline V gives CDR1 MNHEY, CDR2 SMNVEV (reference sequence). The ends were cut back, 2 bases at V and 1 base at J, with 11 bases in the middle. CDR3 in DNA: TGTGCCAGCAGTTTAGCCCCCTTAACGAACACTGAAGCTTTCTTT. Encoded protein: CASSLAPLTNTEAFF.